Reported below is one T cell receptor (beta chain). The sample belongs to a study of blood T cell repertoires in COVID-19. Study details: Spain, Italy and the United States supplied samples that represented acute and convalescent COVID-19. The cDNA or gDNA used as material had been derived from T cells, B-cell-depleted T cells, or PBMCs.

In the authors' workflow: Nucleated cell counts were estimated from reference gene primer amplification. Assay: immunoSEQ multiplex PCR; the TCRdb copy retains only in-frame clones and omits some. V and J calls plus clone size are reproduced from that table; the DNA served to infer D and trimming. The data hold hundreds of thousands of clones, with just over 85% observed a single time. Germline V lookup: CDR1 SGHDN, CDR2 FVKESK. The CDR3 loop spans 13 amino acids. V was cut by 6 bases and J by 1 base, with 9 bases left in between. The sample comprised peripheral blood. This sequence was found in a woman in her twenties or thirties with active or convalescent COVID-19. The chain combines TRBV14 with TRBJ1-1, with D hard to call. In nucleotides, the CDR3 is TGTGCCAGCAGTTTCAACAGGAACACTGAAGCTTTCTTT. Translating gives CASSFNRNTEAFF.